This T cell receptor (beta chain) appears in the sequencing data of a study of blood T cells in healthy people across ages. For this clonotype: Given a much more abundant clone one base away, this may be a read error. The CDR3 does not close with the conserved phenylalanine or tryptophan, likely indicating a read error.

With a J-beta primer mix and a sample-barcoded 5' primer, a second PCR ran about 7 to 12 cycles. Tags on each cDNA molecule came from a template-switch adaptor with 12 random nucleotides. TCRdb reprocessed the 5' RACE reads with MiXCR, giving one entry per CDR3 protein. The data show more than 800,000 distinct CDR3 sequences, with 29% seen just once and 15% to 20% held by the top ten. Per the germline V gene, CDR1 is LGHNA and CDR2 is YSLEER. The CDR3 has 15 amino acids. V was trimmed by 2 bases and J by 3 bases, leaving 12 bases between them. This receptor was taken from an elderly woman in good health. Sequences were obtained from blood. The chain couples TRBV4-3 to TRBJ2-3; weak D call: TRBD2 (7 bases). The CDR3 DNA reads as TGCGCCAGCAGCCAAAATGGGGGGGCTACAGATACGCAGTATTGT. Residues: CASSQNGGATDTQYC.